This entry features one T cell receptor beta chain sequence. Antigen unknown. These data are taken from a study of T cell repertoires in cytomegalovirus infection. About the study: Selection of CMV epitopes for the study included recently identified HLA-C-restricted and well-studied HLA-B-restricted ones. Both a matching HLA type and CMV infection were indicated by public TCR beta signatures. Study-wide results and limits: Based on cumulative public TCR beta family frequency, carriers of CMV plus the relevant HLA were identified. Dominating the ex vivo response were HLA-C-restricted CMV-specific TCR beta clonotypes.

MiXCR, applied by TCRdb to the reads, yields one record per CDR3 protein. The sample consists of about 920,000 distinct CDR3 sequences, roughly a third of them appearing once. The CDR3 loop spans 15 amino acids. The trim removed 8 bases at V and 3 bases at J, leaving 7 bases unmatched. The germline CDR1 and CDR2 sequences are SGHTS and YDEGEE. This chain connects TRBV5-8 to TRBJ2-6; 8 nucleotides agree with TRBD2. This specimen consisted of cultured CD8+ T cells from PBMCs, obtained from culture after CMV antigen stimulation. This clonotype originated in a human donor in good health (CMV status not recorded). Some clones in this sample may be carry-over from other donors' samples. The CDR3 coding sequence is TGTGCCAGACCGGGGGGGATCGGTGGGGCCAACGTCCTGACTTTC. Encoded protein: CARPGGIGGANVLTF.